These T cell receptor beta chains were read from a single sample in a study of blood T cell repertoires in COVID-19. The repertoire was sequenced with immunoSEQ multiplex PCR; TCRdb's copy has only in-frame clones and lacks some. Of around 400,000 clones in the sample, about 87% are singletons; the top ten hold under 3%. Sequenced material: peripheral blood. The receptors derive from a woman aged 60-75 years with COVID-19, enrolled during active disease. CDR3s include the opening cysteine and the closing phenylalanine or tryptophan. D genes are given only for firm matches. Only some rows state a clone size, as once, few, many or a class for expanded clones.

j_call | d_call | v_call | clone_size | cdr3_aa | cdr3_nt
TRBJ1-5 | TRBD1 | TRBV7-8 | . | CASSSFGTGGEPQHF | TGTGCCAGCAGCTCCTTCGGGACAGGGGGGGAGCCCCAGCATTTT
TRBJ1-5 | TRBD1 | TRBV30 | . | CAWSQDRGSNQPQHF | TGTGCCTGGAGCCAGGACAGGGGCAGTAATCAGCCCCAGCATTTT
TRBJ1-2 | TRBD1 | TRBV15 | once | CATSKDRDYGYTF | TGTGCCACCAGCAAAGACAGGGACTATGGCTACACCTTC
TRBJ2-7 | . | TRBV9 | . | CASSAQAAPSPAAQYF | TGTGCCAGCAGCGCTCAAGCGGCACCATCCCCGGCCGCGCAGTACTTC
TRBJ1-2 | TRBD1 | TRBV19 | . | CATRQGLAGGYTF | TGTGCCACCAGACAGGGGCTAGCCGGGGGCTACACCTTC
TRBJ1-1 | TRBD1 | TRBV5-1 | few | CASSLSQGSTEAFF | TGCGCCAGCAGCTTGTCACAGGGGTCCACTGAAGCTTTCTTT
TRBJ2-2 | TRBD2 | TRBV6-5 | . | CASSSSGGAPGELFF | TGTGCCAGCAGTTCAAGCGGGGGGGCTCCCGGGGAGCTGTTTTTT
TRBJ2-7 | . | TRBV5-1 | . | CASSLDSSKAAYEQYF | TGCGCCAGCAGCTTGGACAGTTCAAAAGCCGCCTACGAGCAGTACTTC
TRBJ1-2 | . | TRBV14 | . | CASSGRSAYGYTF | TGTGCCAGCAGCGGAAGGAGCGCTTATGGCTACACCTTC
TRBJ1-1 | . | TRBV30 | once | CAWSRGGGGAEAFF | TGTGCCTGGAGCCGGGGAGGGGGTGGGGCTGAAGCTTTCTTT
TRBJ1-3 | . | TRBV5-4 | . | CASSRTDYSGNTIYF | TGTGCCAGCAGCCGGACCGACTACTCTGGAAACACCATATATTTT
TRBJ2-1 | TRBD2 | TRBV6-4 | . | CASSELAGGNEQFF | TGTGCCAGCAGTGAACTAGCGGGGGGGAATGAGCAGTTCTTC
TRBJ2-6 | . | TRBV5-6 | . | CASSFPGLSSGANVLTF | TGTGCCAGCAGCTTCCCCGGACTGAGCTCTGGGGCCAACGTCCTGACTTTC
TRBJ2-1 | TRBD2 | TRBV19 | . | CASRRAGGPLGYNEQFF | TGTGCCAGCCGAAGAGCGGGGGGGCCTCTCGGTTACAATGAGCAGTTCTTC
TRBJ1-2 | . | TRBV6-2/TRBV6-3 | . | CASSYWANDGYTF | TGTGCCAGCAGTTATTGGGCCAATGATGGCTACACCTTC
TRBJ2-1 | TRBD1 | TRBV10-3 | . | CAISEAGGLSSYNEQFF | TGTGCCATCAGTGAAGCAGGGGGCCTGAGCTCCTACAATGAGCAGTTCTTC
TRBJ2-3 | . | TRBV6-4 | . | CASSASGGRSDTQYF | TGTGCCAGCAGCGCCTCAGGGGGGCGATCAGATACGCAGTATTTT
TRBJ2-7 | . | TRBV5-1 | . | CASRVMSSSYEQYF | TGCGCCAGCAGGGTAATGTCGAGCTCCTACGAGCAGTACTTC
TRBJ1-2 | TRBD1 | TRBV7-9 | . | CASSLLGQGAPYGYTF | TGTGCCAGCAGCCTGTTGGGTCAGGGGGCCCCCTATGGCTACACCTTC
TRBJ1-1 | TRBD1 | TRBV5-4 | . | CASSSTGVPTEAFF | TGTGCCAGCAGCTCCACAGGGGTCCCTACTGAAGCTTTCTTT
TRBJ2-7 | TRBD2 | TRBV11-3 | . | CASSPIAGGIRTTGYEQYF | TGTGCCAGCAGCCCGATAGCGGGGGGAATTCGGACTACGGGGTACGAGCAGTACTTC
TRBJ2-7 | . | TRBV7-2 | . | CASSTIPTSYEQYF | TGTGCCAGCTCCACTATCCCCACCTCCTACGAGCAGTACTTC
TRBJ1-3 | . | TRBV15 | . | CATSGRAGWPYTGNTIYF | TGTGCCACCAGCGGTAGGGCAGGGTGGCCTTATACTGGAAACACCATATATTTT